Following are 25 T cell receptor beta chains from one sample sequenced in a study of shared clonotypes between healthy human individuals. Libraries were prepared by immunoSEQ multiplex PCR; TCRdb keeps only in-frame clonotypes and omits some of them. The profile shows about 2 million clones, approximately 95% of them singletons. Naive CD8 cells, CD45RO-negative and positively selected for CCR7, excluded terminally differentiated effector memory CD45RA+ cells. Sequenced sample: naive CD8+ T cells sorted from blood. The receptors come from a man in his late teens or twenties in good health.

For the CDR3, the DNA is TGTGCTAGTGGTTTAACAACCACAGATACGCAGTATTTT. Amino acids: CASGLTTTDTQYF. The chain carries TRBV12-5 and TRBJ2-3, with unresolved D. CDR1 LGHNT and CDR2 FRNRAP come from the germline V gene. V was cut by 3 bases and J by 2 bases, with 6 bases left in between. CDR3 length: 13 amino acids.

With regard to this clone: This same CDR3 is encoded by further DNA sequences in the sample. J is TRBJ1-2 and V is TRBV19, with TRBD1 as a possible D gene (5 bases). Germline V gene lookup returns CDR1 LNHDA and CDR2 SQIVND (reference sequence). The CDR3 consists of 15 residues. The ends were cut back, 0 bases at V and 4 bases at J, with 12 bases in the middle. CDR3 in amino acids: CASSIDRQGSYGYTF. The CDR3 coding sequence is TGTGCCAGTAGTATAGATCGTCAGGGTAGCTATGGCTACACCTTC. The full variable domain, completed using reference TRBV19 and TRBJ1-2, is DGGITQSPKYLFRKEGQNVTLSCEQNLNHDAMYWYRQDPGQGLRLIYYSQIVNDFQKGDIAEGYSVSREKKESFPLTVTSAQKNPTAFYLCASSIDRQGSYGYTFGSGTRLTVV.

About this clone itself: One junction end does not reproduce the germline sequence, and a read error may be involved. V gene TRBV7-7 combines with J gene TRBJ2-2; no clear D. Germline V CDR1 and CDR2: SSHAT, FNYEAQ (reference sequence). CDR3 size: 13 residues. The CDR3 loop is CASSLSVAGELFF. CDR3 bases: TGTGCTAGCAGCTTGAGTGTCGCCGGGGAGCTGTTTTTT.

This rearrangement joins TRBV7-9 to TRBJ2-3; weak D call: TRBD1 (6 bases). The V gene lost 6 bases and the J gene lost 2 bases, with 12 bases spanning the gap. CDR3 size: 14 residues. Germline V gene data show CDR1 as SEHNR and CDR2 as FQNEAQ (reference sequence). CDR3 DNA sequence: TGTGCCAGCAGTGAGACAGGCCTCACAGATACGCAGTATTTT. Translated, it gives CASSETGLTDTQYF.

V gene TRBV5-6 combines with J gene TRBJ1-1, with D perhaps matching TRBD1 (6 bases). The V end was cut by 4 bases, the J end by 7 bases, with 11 bases between. This CDR3 comprises 12 residues. CDR1 is SGHDT, CDR2 YYEEEE, per germline. Here the CDR3 DNA reads TGTGCCAGCAGCCCAGGGGCCCTTGAAGCTTTCTTT. Translated, it gives CASSPGALEAFF.

The chain has TRBV2 and TRBJ1-2, with D uncertain. This CDR3 has 13 amino acids. CDR1 and CDR2 from the germline V gene are SNHLY and FYNNEI. Trimming took off 6 bases at V and 7 bases at J, with 15 bases between the two ends. In nucleotides, the CDR3 is TGTGCCAGCAGGGAACCCTGGGTGTCTGGCTACACCTTC. Amino acid sequence: CASREPWVSGYTF.

This chain uses TRBV5-1 with TRBJ1-1; D is unresolved. Germline CDR1 reads SGHRS; CDR2 reads YFSETQ. V gave up 4 bases and J gave up 0 bases, with 10 bases separating them. CDR3 size: 14 residues. The CDR3 coding sequence is TGCGCCAGCAGCCGTGGGAATATGAACACTGAAGCTTTCTTT. Translation: CASSRGNMNTEAFF. Full variable domain (rest looked up from reference TRBV5-1 and TRBJ1-1): KAGVTQTPRYLIKTRGQQVTLSCSPISGHRSVSWYQQTPGQGLQFLFEYFSETQRNKGNFPGRFSGRQFSNSRSEMNVSTLELGDSALYLCASSRGNMNTEAFFGQGTRLTVV.

The chain joins TRBV7-8 to TRBJ2-1; 8 bases align to TRBD2. The CDR3 has 15 residues. Trimming cost V 3 bases and J 5 bases; bases outside gene matches: 6. CDR1 is SGHVS and CDR2 is FQNEAQ in the germline V gene. DNA for the CDR3: TGTGCCAGCAGCTTTCTGCGGGGGGCCGACAATGAGCAGTTCTTC. Protein sequence: CASSFLRGADNEQFF.

The chain uses TRBV23-1 and TRBJ2-5, with TRBD1 identical over 10 bases. TRBV23-1 is given ORF status, its function remaining uncertain. V trimming: 2 bases; J trimming: 4 bases; junction bases outside the gene matches: 7. The length of the CDR3 is 16 residues. CDR3 amino acids: CASSQDRDRGGETQYF. As DNA, the CDR3 is TGCGCCAGCAGTCAAGACCGGGACAGGGGAGGAGAGACCCAGTACTTC.

A word on this clone: The same CDR3 arises from other DNA sequences in this sample as well. The chain links TRBV6-5 to TRBJ1-4, with D uncertain. CDR1 and CDR2 (germline): MNHEY, SVGAGI. The CDR3 spans 14 residues. Trimming took 0 bases from V and 2 from J, leaving 4 bases between them. The chain's CDR3 is CASSYSSTNEKLFF. As DNA, the CDR3 is TGTGCCAGCAGTTACTCGTCGACTAATGAAAAACTGTTTTTT.

The CDR3 DNA follows: TGTGCCAGCAGCCCGACAGGGGAATACTATGGCTACACCTTC. This codes for CASSPTGEYYGYTF. The chain links TRBV6-5 to TRBJ1-2; TRBD1 agrees at 8 bases. V lost 6 bases and J lost 3; bases outside the gene matches: 6. The CDR3 sequence is 14 residues long. Germline CDR1 MNHEY, CDR2 SVGAGI.

The CDR3 DNA reads as TGCGCCAGCAGCTTGGAAACCGGGACAGACCGTAATGGCTACACCTTC. Its translation: CASSLETGTDRNGYTF. The V call is TRBV5-1, the J call TRBJ1-2; TRBD1 matches at 7 bases. Germline V gene data show CDR1 as SGHRS and CDR2 as YFSETQ. This CDR3 has 16 residues. V dropped 0 bases and J dropped 6; count of bases not matched to a gene: 11.

The V and J genes are TRBV5-3 and TRBJ2-1; 12 nucleotides agree with TRBD1. TRBV5-3 is designated an ORF whose function remains uncertain. Unmatched junction bases numbered 4, after V lost 9 bases and J lost 9 bases. The CDR3 is 12 residues long. This CDR3 reads CAKPGQGAEQFF. Here the CDR3 DNA reads TGTGCCAAACCGGGACAGGGGGCTGAGCAGTTCTTC.

This clone has only one observation. The chain employs TRBV6-4 and TRBJ2-7; D may correspond to TRBD1 or TRBD2 (5 bases each). CDR1 is MRHNA, CDR2 SNTAGT, per germline. Trimming removed 7 bases at V and 3 bases at J, with 22 bases between. The CDR3 is 16 amino acids. The CDR3 DNA reads TGTGCCAGCATCGATTGGGGGTATGGGGCTTACTACGAGCAGTACTTC. Its translation: CASIDWGYGAYYEQYF.

The chain combines TRBV7-8 with TRBJ2-7, with 8 bases aligning to TRBD1. Germline lookup yields CDR1 SGHVS and CDR2 FQNEAQ. Trimming cost V 1 base and J 6 bases; bases outside gene matches: 8. This CDR3 has 15 residues. The CDR3 protein is CASSLVQGAPTEQYF. In nucleotides, the CDR3 is TGTGCCAGCAGCTTAGTTCAGGGGGCTCCTACCGAGCAGTACTTC.

V usage is TRBV27 and J usage is TRBJ2-1, with D perhaps matching TRBD2 (6 bases). Germline V gene data show CDR1 as MNHEY and CDR2 as SMNVEV (reference sequence). Trimming cost V 5 bases and J 3 bases, with 14 bases left between them. The CDR3 has 15 residues. The CDR3 is CASSPGTAYYNEQFF. In DNA, the CDR3 is TGTGCCAGCAGTCCGGGGACTGCCTACTACAATGAGCAGTTCTTC.

This rearrangement joins TRBV6-1 to TRBJ1-5; TRBD1 might be the D (5 bases). CDR3 length: 16 amino acids. The V and J ends lost 1 base and 0 bases respectively, with 10 bases between them. The germline CDR1 and CDR2 sequences are MNHNS and SASEGT. Written as DNA, the CDR3 is TGTGCCAGCAGTGAAGGTCGGGGGATTAGCAATCAGCCCCAGCATTTT. Protein product: CASSEGRGISNQPQHF.

This clone came up once. The chain combines TRBV5-4 with TRBJ2-4; TRBD1 aligns across 9 bases. V was pared by 2 bases and J by 8 bases, with 5 bases of the junction left unmatched. There are 14 residues in the CDR3. From germline, CDR1 is SGHNT and CDR2 YYREEE (reference sequence). The DNA of the CDR3 is TGTGCCAGCAGCTTACAGGGGGCGGGGGACATTCAGTACTTC. The encoded protein is CASSLQGAGDIQYF.

Of note for this clone: Other DNA sequences in this specimen translate into the identical CDR3. The chain combines TRBV28 with TRBJ2-7, with D possibly being TRBD1 or TRBD2 (6 bases each). Trimming shortened V by 2 bases and J by 4 bases, and 12 bases separated the two germline ends. The length of the CDR3 is 14 residues. Per the germline V gene, CDR1 is MDHEN and CDR2 is SYDVKM. CDR3 amino acids: CASSLQGGSYEQYF. The DNA of the CDR3 is TGTGCCAGCAGTTTACAAGGGGGGTCTTACGAGCAGTACTTC.

The chain uses TRBV19 and TRBJ2-2, with TRBD1 as a possible D gene (6 bases). V was pared by 1 base and J by 3 bases, with 9 bases between. CDR3 size: 15 residues. Germline V gene lookup returns CDR1 LNHDA and CDR2 SQIVND (reference sequence). The CDR3 region has the DNA TGTGCCAGTAGTATAGGACAGGCTTACACCGGGGAGCTGTTTTTT. Its protein product is CASSIGQAYTGELFF.

In the case of this clone: The sample carries other DNA sequences with the same CDR3. The V and J genes are TRBV27 and TRBJ2-7; D call uncertain. The CDR3 length is 13 residues. Trimming pared 2 bases from V and 1 base from J, leaving 6 bases between. Germline V gene lookup returns CDR1 MNHEY and CDR2 SMNVEV (reference sequence). The CDR3 spells CASSLEGSYEQYF. CDR3 DNA: TGTGCCAGCAGTTTAGAAGGATCCTACGAGCAGTACTTC.

The genes are TRBV19 and TRBJ1-1, with 8 nucleotides matching TRBD1. The CDR3 loop spans 14 amino acids. V dropped 6 bases and J dropped 6; count of bases not matched to a gene: 9. Germline V CDR1 and CDR2: LNHDA, SQIVND (reference sequence). The CDR3 protein is CASSLLRDRPEAFF. CDR3 DNA: TGTGCCAGTAGCCTTCTCCGGGACAGGCCTGAAGCTTTCTTT.

This chain links TRBV27 with TRBJ2-3, with no clear D. CDR1 and CDR2 (germline): MNHEY, SMNVEV (reference sequence). The CDR3 spans 16 residues. Trimming shortened V by 5 bases and J by 0 bases, and 15 bases separated the two germline ends. The CDR3 protein is CASSADNPASTDTQYF. The CDR3 DNA reads as TGTGCCAGCAGTGCCGATAACCCAGCTAGCACAGATACGCAGTATTTT.

The chain uses TRBV29-1 and TRBJ2-2; TRBD2 agrees at 11 bases. The CDR3 totals 15 residues. Germline lookup yields CDR1 SQVTM and CDR2 ANQGSEA. J was trimmed by 6 bases and V by 2 bases; bases with no gene match: 5. DNA for the CDR3: TGCAGCGTTGAACTACTAGCGGGGGTCGCCGGGGAGCTGTTTTTT. This translates into CSVELLAGVAGELFF.

The chain carries TRBV29-1 and TRBJ1-1; TRBD1 matches 7 bases. There are 11 residues in the CDR3. J gave up 10 bases and V 6 bases, and 8 bases lay outside the gene matches. Germline-derived CDR1 and CDR2 are SQVTM and ANQGSEA. The CDR3 protein is CSVRTGQGAFF. The CDR3 region has the DNA TGCAGCGTACGGACAGGCCAGGGAGCTTTCTTT. The variable domain in full, with the rest retrieved from reference TRBV29-1 and TRBJ1-1, is SAVISQKPSRDICQRGTSLTIQCQVDSQVTMMFWYRQQPGQSLTLIATANQGSEATYESGFVIDKFPISRPNLTFSTLTVSNMSPEDSSIYLCSVRTGQGAFFGQGTRLTVV.